This T cell receptor beta chain appears in the sequencing data of a study of blood T cell repertoires in COVID-19. In the study overall: From T cells, B-cell-depleted T cells, or PBMCs came the material, which was cDNA or gDNA.

Data came from immunoSEQ multiplex PCR; TCRdb stores just in-frame clones and leaves some out. The repertoire consists of 200,000 to 250,000 clones, with roughly 86% occurring once and the leading ten covering roughly 10%. The length of the CDR3 is 13 residues. Looked up from germline, CDR1 is MNHEY and CDR2 is SMNVEV (reference sequence). V was pared by 3 bases and J by 4 bases, with 9 bases between. Seattle patients were enrolled during active infection and followed longitudinally. Sample: peripheral blood. The chain couples TRBV27 to TRBJ1-1; the D gene is possibly TRBD1 (6 bases). The TCR originated in a woman between 50 and 59 years old with COVID-19, enrolled during active disease. The CDR3 bases are TGTGCCAGCAGTTTCCTAGGGGGCACTGAAGCTTTCTTT. Translation: CASSFLGGTEAFF.